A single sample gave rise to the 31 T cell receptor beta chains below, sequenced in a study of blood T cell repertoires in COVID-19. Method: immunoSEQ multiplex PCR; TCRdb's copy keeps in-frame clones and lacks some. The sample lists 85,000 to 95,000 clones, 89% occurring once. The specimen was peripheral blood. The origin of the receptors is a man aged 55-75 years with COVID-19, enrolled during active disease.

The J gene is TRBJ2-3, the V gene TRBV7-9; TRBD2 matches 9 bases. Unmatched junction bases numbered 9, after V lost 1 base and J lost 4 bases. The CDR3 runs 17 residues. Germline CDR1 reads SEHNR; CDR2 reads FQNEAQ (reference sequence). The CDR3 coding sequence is TGTGCCAGCAGCTTAGTGGGATGGCGGGAGGGCCCAGATACGCAGTATTTT. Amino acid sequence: CASSLVGWREGPDTQYF.

The CDR3 region is CAIKGGDTEAFF. Here the CDR3 DNA reads TGTGCCATCAAAGGGGGCGATACTGAAGCTTTCTTT. The V gene is TRBV10-3, the J gene TRBJ1-1; 7 bases are shared with TRBD1. This CDR3 is built from 12 residues. The V segment lost 7 bases and the J segment 5 bases; nucleotides outside the gene matches: 4. Per germline, CDR1 ENHRY and CDR2 SYGVKD.

Written as DNA, the CDR3 is TGTGCCAGCAGCTTGGCCACCTCTAGCGGGAGCTACGAGCAGTACTTC. It encodes CASSLATSSGSYEQYF. This chain uses TRBV5-4 with TRBJ2-7; 10 nucleotides match TRBD2. CDR1 and CDR2 from the germline V gene are SGHNT and YYREEE (reference sequence). V shed 0 bases and J 3 bases; nucleotides not matched to a gene: 6. The CDR3 loop spans 16 amino acids.

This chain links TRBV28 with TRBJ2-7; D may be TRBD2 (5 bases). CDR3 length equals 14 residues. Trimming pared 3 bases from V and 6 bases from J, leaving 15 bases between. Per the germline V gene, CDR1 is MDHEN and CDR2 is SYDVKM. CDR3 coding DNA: TGTGCCAGCAGTTTTTTATCTCGGGGTACCGAGCAGTACTTC. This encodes CASSFLSRGTEQYF.

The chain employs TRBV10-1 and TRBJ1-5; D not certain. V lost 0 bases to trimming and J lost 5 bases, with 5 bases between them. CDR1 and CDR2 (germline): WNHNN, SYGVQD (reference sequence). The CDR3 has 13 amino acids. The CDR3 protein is CASSESSHQPQHF. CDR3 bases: TGCGCCAGCAGTGAGTCGAGCCATCAGCCCCAGCATTTT.

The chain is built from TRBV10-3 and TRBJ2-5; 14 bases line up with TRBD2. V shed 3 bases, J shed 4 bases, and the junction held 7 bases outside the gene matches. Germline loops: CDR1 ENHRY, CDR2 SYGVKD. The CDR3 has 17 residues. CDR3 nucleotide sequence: TGTGCCATCAGTGAAGGGACTAGCGGGAGTGGGGGAGAGACCCAGTACTTC. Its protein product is CAISEGTSGSGGETQYF.

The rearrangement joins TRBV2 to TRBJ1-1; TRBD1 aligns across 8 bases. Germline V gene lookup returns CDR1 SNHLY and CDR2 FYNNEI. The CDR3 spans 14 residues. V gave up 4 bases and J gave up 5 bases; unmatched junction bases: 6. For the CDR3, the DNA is TGTGCCAGCAGTGTGACAGGGGTCGGGACTGAAGCTTTCTTT. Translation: CASSVTGVGTEAFF.

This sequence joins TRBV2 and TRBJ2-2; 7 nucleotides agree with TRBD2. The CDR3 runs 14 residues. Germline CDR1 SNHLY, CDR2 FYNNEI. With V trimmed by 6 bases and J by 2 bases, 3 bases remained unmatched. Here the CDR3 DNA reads TGTGCCAGCAGGCGGGAGACTAACACCGGGGAGCTGTTTTTT. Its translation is CASRRETNTGELFF.

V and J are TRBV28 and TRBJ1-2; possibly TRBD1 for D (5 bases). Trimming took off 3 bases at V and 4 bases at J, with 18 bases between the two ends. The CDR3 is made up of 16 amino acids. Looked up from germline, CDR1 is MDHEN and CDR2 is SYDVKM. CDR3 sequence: CASSFRPGSQGYGYTF. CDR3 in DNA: TGTGCCAGCAGTTTTCGACCCGGGTCCCAGGGCTATGGCTACACCTTC.

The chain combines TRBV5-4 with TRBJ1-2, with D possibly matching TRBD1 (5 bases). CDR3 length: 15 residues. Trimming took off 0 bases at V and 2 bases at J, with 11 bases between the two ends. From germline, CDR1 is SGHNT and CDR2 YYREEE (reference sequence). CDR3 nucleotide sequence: TGTGCCAGCAGCTTGGTTGGCAGGGCGAACTATGGCTACACCTTC. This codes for CASSLVGRANYGYTF. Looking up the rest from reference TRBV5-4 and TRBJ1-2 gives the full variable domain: ETGVTQSPTHLIKTRGQQVTLRCSSQSGHNTVSWYQQALGQGPQFIFQYYREEENGRGNFPPRFSGLQFPNYSSELNVNALELDDSALYLCASSLVGRANYGYTFGSGTRLTVV.

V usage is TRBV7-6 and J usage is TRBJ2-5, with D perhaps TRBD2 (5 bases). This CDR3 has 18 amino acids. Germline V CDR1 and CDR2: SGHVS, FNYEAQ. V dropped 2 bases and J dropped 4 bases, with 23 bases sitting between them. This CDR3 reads CASSLWSAVDELGETQYF. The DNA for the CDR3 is TGTGCCAGCAGCTTATGGTCCGCGGTGGACGAACTAGGAGAGACCCAGTACTTC. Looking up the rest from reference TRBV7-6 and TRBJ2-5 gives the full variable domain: GAGVSQSPRYKVTKRGQDVALRCDPISGHVSLYWYRQALGQGPEFLTYFNYEAQQDKSGLPNDRFSAERPEGSISTLTIQRTEQRDSAMYRCASSLWSAVDELGETQYFGPGTRLLVL.

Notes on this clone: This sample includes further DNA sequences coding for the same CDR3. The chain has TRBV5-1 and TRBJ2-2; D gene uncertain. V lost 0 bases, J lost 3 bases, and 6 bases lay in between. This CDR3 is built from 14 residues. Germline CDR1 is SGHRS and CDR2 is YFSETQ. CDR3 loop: CASSLGQDTGELFF. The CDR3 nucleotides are TGCGCCAGCAGCTTGGGACAAGACACCGGGGAGCTGTTTTTT. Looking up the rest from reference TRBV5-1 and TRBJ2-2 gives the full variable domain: KAGVTQTPRYLIKTRGQQVTLSCSPISGHRSVSWYQQTPGQGLQFLFEYFSETQRNKGNFPGRFSGRQFSNSRSEMNVSTLELGDSALYLCASSLGQDTGELFFGEGSRLTVL.

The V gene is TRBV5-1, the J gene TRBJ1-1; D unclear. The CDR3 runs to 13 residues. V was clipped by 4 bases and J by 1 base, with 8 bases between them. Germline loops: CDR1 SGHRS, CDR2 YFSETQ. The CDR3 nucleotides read TGCGCCAGCAGCCCTGAGTCGAACACTGAAGCTTTCTTT. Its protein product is CASSPESNTEAFF.

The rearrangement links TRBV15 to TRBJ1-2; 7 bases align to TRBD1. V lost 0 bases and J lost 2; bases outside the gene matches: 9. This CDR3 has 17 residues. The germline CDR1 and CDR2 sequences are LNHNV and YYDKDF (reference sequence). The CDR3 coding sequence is TGTGCCACCAGCAGAGATGAGGGGGCAGGGCGCAACTATGGCTACACCTTC. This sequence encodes CATSRDEGAGRNYGYTF.

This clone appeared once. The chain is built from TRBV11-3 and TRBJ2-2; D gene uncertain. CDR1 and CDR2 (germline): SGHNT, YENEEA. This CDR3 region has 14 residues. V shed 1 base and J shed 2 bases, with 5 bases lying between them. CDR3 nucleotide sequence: TGTGCCAGCAGCTTAGCCACAAACACCGGGGAGCTGTTTTTT. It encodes CASSLATNTGELFF.

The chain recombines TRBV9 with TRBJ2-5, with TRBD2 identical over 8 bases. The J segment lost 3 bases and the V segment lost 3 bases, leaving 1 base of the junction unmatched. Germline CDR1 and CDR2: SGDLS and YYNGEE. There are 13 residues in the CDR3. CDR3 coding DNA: TGTGCCAGCAGCGCGACTAGCGAAGAGACCCAGTACTTC. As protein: CASSATSEETQYF.

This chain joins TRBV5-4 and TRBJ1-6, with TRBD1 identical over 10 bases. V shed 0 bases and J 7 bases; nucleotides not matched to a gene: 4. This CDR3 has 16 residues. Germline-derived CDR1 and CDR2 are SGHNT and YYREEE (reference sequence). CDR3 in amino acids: CASSLGTGGRNSPLHF. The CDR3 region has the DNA TGTGCCAGCAGCTTGGGGACAGGGGGGAGAAATTCACCCCTCCACTTT.

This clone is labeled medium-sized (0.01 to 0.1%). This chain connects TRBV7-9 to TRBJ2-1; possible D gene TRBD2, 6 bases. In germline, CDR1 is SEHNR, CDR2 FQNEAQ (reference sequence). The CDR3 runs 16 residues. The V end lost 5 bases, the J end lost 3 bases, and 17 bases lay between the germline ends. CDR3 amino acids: CASSPSWGRNYNEQFF. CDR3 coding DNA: TGTGCCAGCAGCCCTTCCTGGGGGAGGAACTACAATGAGCAGTTCTTC.

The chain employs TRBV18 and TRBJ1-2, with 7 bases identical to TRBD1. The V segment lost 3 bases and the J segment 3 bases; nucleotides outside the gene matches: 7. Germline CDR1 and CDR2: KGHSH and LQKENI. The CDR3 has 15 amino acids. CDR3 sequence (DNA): TGTGCCAGCTCACCCGGTACAGGGGAGTACTATGGCTACACCTTC. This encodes CASSPGTGEYYGYTF.

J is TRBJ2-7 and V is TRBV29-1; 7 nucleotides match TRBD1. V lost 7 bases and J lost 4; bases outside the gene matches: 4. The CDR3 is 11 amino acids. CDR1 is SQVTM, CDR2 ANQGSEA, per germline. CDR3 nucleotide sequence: TGCAGCGGCCGGGACAGATACGAGCAGTACTTC. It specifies CSGRDRYEQYF.

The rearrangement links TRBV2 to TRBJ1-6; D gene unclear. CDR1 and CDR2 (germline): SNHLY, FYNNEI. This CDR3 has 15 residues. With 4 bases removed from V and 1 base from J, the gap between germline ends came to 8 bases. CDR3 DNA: TGTGCCAGCAGTGTAGGAGGGTCCTATAATTCACCCCTCCACTTT. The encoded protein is CASSVGGSYNSPLHF. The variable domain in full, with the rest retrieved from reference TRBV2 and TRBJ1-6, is EPEVTQTPSHQVTQMGQEVILRCVPISNHLYFYWYRQILGQKVEFLVSFYNNEISEKSEIFDDQFSVERPDGSNFTLKIRSTKLEDSAMYFCASSVGGSYNSPLHFGNGTRLTVT.

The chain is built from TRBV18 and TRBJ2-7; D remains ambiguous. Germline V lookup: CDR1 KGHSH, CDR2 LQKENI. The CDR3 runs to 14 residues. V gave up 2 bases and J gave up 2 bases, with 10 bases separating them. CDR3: CASSPFYRAYEQYF. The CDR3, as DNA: TGTGCCAGCTCACCATTCTACCGTGCCTACGAGCAGTACTTC.

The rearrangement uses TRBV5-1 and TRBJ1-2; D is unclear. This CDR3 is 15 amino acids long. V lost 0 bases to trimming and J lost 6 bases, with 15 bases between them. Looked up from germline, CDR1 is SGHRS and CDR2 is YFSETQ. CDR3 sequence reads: CASSLGAGLVDGYTF. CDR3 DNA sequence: TGCGCCAGCAGCTTGGGGGCGGGCCTAGTGGATGGCTACACCTTC.

The CDR3 here is CASSLGGDYQETQYF. In nucleotides, the CDR3 is TGCGCCAGCAGCTTGGGGGGGGATTACCAAGAGACCCAGTACTTC. The V and J genes are TRBV5-1 and TRBJ2-5, with a tentative D call TRBD2 (6 bases). CDR3 length equals 15 residues. The V end was cut by 0 bases, the J end by 0 bases, with 9 bases between. Germline V CDR1 and CDR2: SGHRS, YFSETQ.

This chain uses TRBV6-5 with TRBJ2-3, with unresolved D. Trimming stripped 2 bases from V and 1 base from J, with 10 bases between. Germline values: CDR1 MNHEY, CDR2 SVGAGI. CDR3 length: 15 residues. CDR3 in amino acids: CASSYKETGTDTQYF. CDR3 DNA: TGTGCCAGCAGTTACAAAGAGACTGGCACAGATACGCAGTATTTT.

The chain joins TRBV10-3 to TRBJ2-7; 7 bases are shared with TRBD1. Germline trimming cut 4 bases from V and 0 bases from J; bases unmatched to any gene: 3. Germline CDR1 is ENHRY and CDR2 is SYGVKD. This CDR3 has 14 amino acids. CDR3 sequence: CAISGDRSSYEQYF. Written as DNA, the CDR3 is TGTGCCATCAGTGGGGACAGATCCTCCTACGAGCAGTACTTC.

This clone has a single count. CDR3 in amino acids: CSVEVSGDQPQHF. DNA for the CDR3: TGCAGCGTTGAGGTCTCAGGGGATCAGCCCCAGCATTTT. The rearrangement uses TRBV29-1 and TRBJ1-5; D may be TRBD1 (6 bases). This CDR3 has 13 residues. The germline V gene encodes CDR1 SQVTM and CDR2 ANQGSEA. Trimming took 3 bases from V and 5 from J, leaving 11 bases between them.

The CDR3 DNA sequence: TGTGCCAGTAGTATAGGACAGGTAAACAATGAGCAGTTCTTC. Its translation is CASSIGQVNNEQFF. V usage is TRBV19 and J usage is TRBJ2-1; the D gene is possibly TRBD1 (6 bases). V was pared by 1 base and J by 5 bases, with 9 bases between. This CDR3 comprises 14 residues. Germline V gene data show CDR1 as LNHDA and CDR2 as SQIVND (reference sequence).

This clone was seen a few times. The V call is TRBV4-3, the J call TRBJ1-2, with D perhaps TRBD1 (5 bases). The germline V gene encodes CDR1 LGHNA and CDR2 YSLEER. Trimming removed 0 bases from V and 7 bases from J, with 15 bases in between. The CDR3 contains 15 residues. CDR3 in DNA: TGCGCCAGCAGCCAAGAGGTAGGGGTCGGTGCTGGCTACACCTTC. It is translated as CASSQEVGVGAGYTF.

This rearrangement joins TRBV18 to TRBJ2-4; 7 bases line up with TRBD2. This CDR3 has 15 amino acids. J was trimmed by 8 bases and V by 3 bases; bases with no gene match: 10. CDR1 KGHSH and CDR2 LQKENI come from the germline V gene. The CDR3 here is CASSPPPSRGDIQYF. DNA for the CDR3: TGTGCCAGCTCACCCCCCCCTTCTCGGGGGGACATTCAGTACTTC. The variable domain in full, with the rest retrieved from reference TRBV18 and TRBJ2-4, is NAGVMQNPRHLVRRRGQEARLRCSPMKGHSHVYWYRQLPEEGLKFMVYLQKENIIDESGMPKERFSAEFPKEGPSILRIQQVVRGDSAAYFCASSPPPSRGDIQYFGAGTRLSVL.

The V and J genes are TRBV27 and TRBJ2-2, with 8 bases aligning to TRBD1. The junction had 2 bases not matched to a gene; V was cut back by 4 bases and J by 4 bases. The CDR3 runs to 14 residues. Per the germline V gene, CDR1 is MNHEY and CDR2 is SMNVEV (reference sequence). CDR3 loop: CASSWTGSTGELFF. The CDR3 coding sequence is TGTGCCAGCAGTTGGACAGGGAGCACCGGGGAGCTGTTTTTT.